The source of this T cell receptor beta chain is a study of blood T cell repertoires in COVID-19. Here immunoSEQ multiplex PCR was the method, and the copy in TCRdb shows in-frame clones only, minus some. The table shows 7,500 to 10,000 clones, with around 90% occurring only once. From germline, CDR1 is PRHDT and CDR2 FYEKMQ (reference sequence). This CDR3 comprises 14 residues. V lost 7 bases and J 0 bases, leaving 13 bases between the germline ends. The receptor was isolated from a woman aged 50 to 60 with active or convalescent COVID-19. The rearrangement links TRBV13 to TRBJ2-7; possible D gene TRBD1, 6 bases. Sequencing input: peripheral blood. In DNA, the CDR3 is TGTGCCAGCATCCTTAGGGGGAGCTCCTACGAGCAGTACTTC. It translates to CASILRGSSYEQYF.